This is a list of T cell receptor beta chains from one sample in a study of T cell responses to AZD1222 COVID-19 vaccine. Assay: immunoSEQ multiplex PCR; the TCRdb copy retains only in-frame clones and omits some. The top ten clones hold approximately 5% of a sample with about 130,000 clones, 93% of them seen once. Sequenced here: peripheral blood, sampled on day 0 of AZD1222 vaccination. The receptors originated from an adult in good health. The CDR3 runs from the conserved cysteine through the conserved F or W. The order of the fields is V gene, D gene, clone size, CDR3 length, J gene, CDR3 DNA, CDR3 protein. D genes are given only for firm matches. Clone size appears in some rows only: once, few, many, or a class for an expanded clone.

>TRBV29-1|-|-|13|TRBJ1-1
TGCAGCGTTGCGGGACACTCGGTGGGTGAAGCTTTCTTT
CSVAGHSVGEAFF
>TRBV3-1/TRBV3-2|-|-|15|TRBJ2-5
TGTGCCAGCAGCCAAGATTCCGCTTTTGTACAGACCCAGTACTTC
CASSQDSAFVQTQYF
>TRBV16|-|-|14|TRBJ2-1
TGTGCCAGCAGCCAACTCAGCTCCTACAATGAGCAGTTCTTC
CASSQLSSYNEQFF
>TRBV5-6|TRBD2|-|17|TRBJ2-1
TGTGCCAGCAGCTTCCCGGGGACTAGCGGGAGTGTAAATGAGCAGTTCTTC
CASSFPGTSGSVNEQFF
>TRBV27|TRBD1|-|15|TRBJ1-1
TGTGCCAGCAGTCCCCAGGGGGCGAGGAACACTGAAGCTTTCTTT
CASSPQGARNTEAFF
>TRBV19|-|-|13|TRBJ1-1
TGTGCCAGTAGTATTCGAAGATCCTATGAAGCTTTCTTT
CASSIRRSYEAFF
>TRBV5-4|-|-|14|TRBJ2-6
TGTGCCAGTACTCCGGATTCTGGGGCCAACGTCCTGACTTTC
CASTPDSGANVLTF
>TRBV28|-|-|14|TRBJ2-1
TGTGCCAGCAGTTTTTATGAGGGATACAATGAGCAGTTCTTC
CASSFYEGYNEQFF
>TRBV6-1|TRBD2|-|15|TRBJ2-3
TGTGCCAGCAGTGAAGCAGCGGGAGCGGGAGATACGCAGTATTTT
CASSEAAGAGDTQYF
>TRBV18|TRBD2|-|17|TRBJ2-1
TGTGCCAGCTCACCAAGTAGAGGCGGGAGGAGGGGCAATGAGCAGTTCTTC
CASSPSRGGRRGNEQFF
>TRBV19|-|few|15|TRBJ2-1
TGTGCCAGTAGTATAGATCCGCCACAATACAATGAGCAGTTCTTC
CASSIDPPQYNEQFF
>TRBV7-3|TRBD1|few|14|TRBJ1-1
TGTGCCAGCAGCCCGGGACAGGGAGACACTGAAGCTTTCTTT
CASSPGQGDTEAFF
>TRBV3-1/TRBV3-2|-|-|12|TRBJ1-2
TGTGCCAGCAGCCAAGAAGGTGGCGGCTACACCTTC
CASSQEGGGYTF
>TRBV7-2|TRBD1|-|13|TRBJ2-1
TGTGCCAGCAGCATGGACAGGGCTAATGAGCAGTTCTTC
CASSMDRANEQFF
>TRBV25-1|-|-|13|TRBJ1-2
TGTGCCAGCAGTGATCGCGGAGATCGTGGCTACACCTTC
CASSDRGDRGYTF
>TRBV4-2|TRBD1|few|16|TRBJ1-4
TGTGCCAGCAGCCAAGATGGCACAGGGGGAAATGAAAAACTGTTTTTT
CASSQDGTGGNEKLFF
>TRBV10-3|TRBD1|-|15|TRBJ1-1
TGTGCCATCAGAAGAGGGGGGACAGGGCACACTGAAGCTTTCTTT
CAIRRGGTGHTEAFF
>TRBV15|-|-|14|TRBJ1-2
TGTGCCACCAGCAGAGATCTCAGGCTGCGCGGCTACACCTTC
CATSRDLRLRGYTF
>TRBV12-5|TRBD1|-|15|TRBJ2-3
TGTGCTAGTGGTTTACGACAGGGGGTCCCAGATACGCAGTATTTT
CASGLRQGVPDTQYF
>TRBV12-5|-|-|13|TRBJ1-5
TGTGCTAGCACCCTGGATAGCAATCAGCCCCAGCATTTT
CASTLDSNQPQHF
>TRBV7-6|-|-|15|TRBJ1-4
TGTGCCAGCAGCTTTTTCGCAGGGAGAAATGAAAAACTGTTTTTT
CASSFFAGRNEKLFF
>TRBV3-1/TRBV3-2|-|-|13|TRBJ1-2
TGTGCCAGCAGTTTAAGAGGGGCCTATGGCTACACCTTC
CASSLRGAYGYTF
>TRBV6-1|-|-|15|TRBJ1-5
TGTGCCAGCAGTGAAAATAGGGTTGTCAATCAGCCCCAGCATTTT
CASSENRVVNQPQHF
>TRBV2|-|-|14|TRBJ1-3
TGTGCCAGCAGAGGACGGTCCTCTGGAAACACCATATATTTT
CASRGRSSGNTIYF
>TRBV30|TRBD2|-|18|TRBJ2-2
TGTGCCTGGACGAGTATTGGACTAGCGGGAGGAGTTGTCGGGGAGCTGTTTTTT
CAWTSIGLAGGVVGELFF
>TRBV28|TRBD1|-|13|TRBJ1-1
TGTGCCAGCAGTCCACCATGGACAGGTGAAGCTTTCTTT
CASSPPWTGEAFF
>TRBV19|-|-|14|TRBJ1-2
TGTGCCAGTAGTGACCGGGGAGCAAACTATGGCTACACCTTC
CASSDRGANYGYTF
>TRBV19|-|-|15|TRBJ1-1
TGTGCCAGTAGTAACAACCGGGGACCGGACACTGAAGCTTTCTTT
CASSNNRGPDTEAFF
>TRBV19|TRBD1|-|16|TRBJ2-7
TGTGCCAGTAGTAGCCCCAGGACAGGGGGCAAGGTCGAGCAGTACTTC
CASSSPRTGGKVEQYF
>TRBV7-8|-|-|15|TRBJ2-3
TGTGCCAGCAGCTTAATACGGGACAGCACAGATACGCAGTATTTT
CASSLIRDSTDTQYF
>TRBV9|-|-|16|TRBJ2-1
TGTGCCAGCAGCCCCCTAGGGGACCCGGAGTTAAGTGAGCAGTTCTTC
CASSPLGDPELSEQFF
>TRBV5-1|TRBD2|-|16|TRBJ2-1
TGCGCCAGCAGCTTCGGGACTAGCGGGGTATACAATGAGCAGTTCTTC
CASSFGTSGVYNEQFF
>TRBV24-1|TRBD1|-|15|TRBJ1-5
TGTGCCACCAGTGCCGGACAGGGGGCCGATCAGCCCCAGCATTTT
CATSAGQGADQPQHF
>TRBV19|-|-|14|TRBJ1-2
TGTGCCAGTAGAAGGGCACCTACTAACTATGGCTACACCTTC
CASRRAPTNYGYTF
>TRBV19|-|-|15|TRBJ2-2
TGTGCCAGTAGTATAGGGGAGGGGGCGACCGGGGAGCTGTTTTTT
CASSIGEGATGELFF
>TRBV9|-|once|16|TRBJ2-5
TGTGCCAGCAGCGTAGCTACCGGGACGGTTGAAGAGACCCAGTACTTC
CASSVATGTVEETQYF